The text below deals with one T cell receptor (beta chain). The data were taken from a study of control samples from healthy donors and cancer patients. Sequenced by immunoSEQ multiplex PCR; TCRdb stores in-frame clones only, minus some. The sample records 98,000 or so clones, around 89% being singletons. The CDR3 loop spans 17 amino acids. The germline CDR1 and CDR2 sequences are MRHNA and SNTAGT. J was trimmed by 0 bases and V by 4 bases; bases with no gene match: 2. The TCR comes from a woman aged 70 to 79 in good health. V gene TRBV6-4 combines with J gene TRBJ2-6, with 11 bases aligning to TRBD2. The specimen sequenced was blood. The CDR3 is CASSAGTSGSGANVLTF. In DNA, the CDR3 is TGTGCCAGCAGTGCCGGGACTAGCGGCTCTGGGGCCAACGTCCTGACTTTC.